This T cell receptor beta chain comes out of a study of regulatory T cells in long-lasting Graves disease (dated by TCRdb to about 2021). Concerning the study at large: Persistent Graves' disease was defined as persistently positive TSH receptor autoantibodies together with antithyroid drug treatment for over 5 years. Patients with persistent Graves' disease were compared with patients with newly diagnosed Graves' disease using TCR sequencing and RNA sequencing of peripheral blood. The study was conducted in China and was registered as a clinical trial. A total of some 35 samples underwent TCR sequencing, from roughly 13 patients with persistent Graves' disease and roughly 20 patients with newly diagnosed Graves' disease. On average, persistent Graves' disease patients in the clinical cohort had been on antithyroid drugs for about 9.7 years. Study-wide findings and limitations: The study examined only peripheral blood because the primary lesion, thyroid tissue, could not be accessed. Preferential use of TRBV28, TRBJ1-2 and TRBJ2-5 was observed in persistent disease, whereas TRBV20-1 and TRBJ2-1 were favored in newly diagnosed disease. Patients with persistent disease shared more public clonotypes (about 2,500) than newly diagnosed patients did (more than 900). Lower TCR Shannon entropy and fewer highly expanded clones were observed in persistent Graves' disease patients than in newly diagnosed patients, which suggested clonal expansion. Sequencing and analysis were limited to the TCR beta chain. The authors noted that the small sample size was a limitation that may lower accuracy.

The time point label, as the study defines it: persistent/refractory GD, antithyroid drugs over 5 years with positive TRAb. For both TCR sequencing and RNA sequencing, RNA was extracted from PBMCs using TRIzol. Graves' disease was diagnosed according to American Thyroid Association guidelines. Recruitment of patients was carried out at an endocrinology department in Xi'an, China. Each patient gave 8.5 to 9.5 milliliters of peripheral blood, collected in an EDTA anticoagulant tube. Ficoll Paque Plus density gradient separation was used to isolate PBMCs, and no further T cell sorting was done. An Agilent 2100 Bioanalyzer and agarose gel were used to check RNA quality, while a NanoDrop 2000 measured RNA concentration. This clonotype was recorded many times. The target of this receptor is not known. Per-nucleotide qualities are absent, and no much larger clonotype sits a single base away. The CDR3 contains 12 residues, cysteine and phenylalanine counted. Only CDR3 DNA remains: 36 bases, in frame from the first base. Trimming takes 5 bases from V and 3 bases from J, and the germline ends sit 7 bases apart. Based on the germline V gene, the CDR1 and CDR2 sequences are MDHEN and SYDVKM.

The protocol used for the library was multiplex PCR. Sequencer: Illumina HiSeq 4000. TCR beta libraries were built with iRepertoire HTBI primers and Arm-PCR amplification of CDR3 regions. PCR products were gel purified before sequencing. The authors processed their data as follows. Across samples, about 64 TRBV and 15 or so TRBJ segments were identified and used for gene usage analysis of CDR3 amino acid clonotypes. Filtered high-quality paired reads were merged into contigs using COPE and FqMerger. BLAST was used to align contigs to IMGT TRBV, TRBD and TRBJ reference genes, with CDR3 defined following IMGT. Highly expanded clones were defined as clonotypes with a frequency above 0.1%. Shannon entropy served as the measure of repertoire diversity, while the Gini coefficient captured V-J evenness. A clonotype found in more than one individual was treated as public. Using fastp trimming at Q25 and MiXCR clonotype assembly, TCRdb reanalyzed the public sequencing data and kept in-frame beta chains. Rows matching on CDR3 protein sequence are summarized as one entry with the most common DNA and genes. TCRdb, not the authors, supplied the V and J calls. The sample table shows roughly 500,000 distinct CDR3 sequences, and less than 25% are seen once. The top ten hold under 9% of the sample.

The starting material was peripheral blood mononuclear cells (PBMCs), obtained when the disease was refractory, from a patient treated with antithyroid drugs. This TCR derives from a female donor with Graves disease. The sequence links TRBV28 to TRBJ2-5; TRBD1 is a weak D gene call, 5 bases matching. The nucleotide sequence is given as TGTGCCAGCAGTCCAGGGAAAGAGACCCAGTACTTC. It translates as CASSPGKETQYF.